The rows below give T cell receptor beta chains drawn from one sample of a study of metastatic and nonmetastatic thyroid tumors. TCRdb ran MiXCR on the PCR reads. The sample shows more than 35,000 clones, about a sixth of them seen only once. The material sequenced was blood. The receptors here all came from a male donor with papillary thyroid cancer or a benign thyroid nodule (not recorded which). Some clones in this sample may be carry-over from other donors' samples. The conserved cysteine and the conserved F or W are not part of the CDR3 here. Size values are once, few and many counts, or a class for expanded clones, and some rows have none.

many	TRBV14	TRBJ2-5	11	ASRRDWEETQY
many	TRBV6-1	TRBJ1-3	12	ASSVGQDVHTIY
medium-sized	TRBV6-6	TRBJ2-2	14	ASSYSSGGTNGELF
many	TRBV12-3/TRBV12-4	TRBJ2-1	14	ASSLRGLAEYNEQF
many	TRBV19	TRBJ2-3	14	ASSMVGGLFTDTQY
many	TRBV12-3/TRBV12-4	TRBJ2-5	13	ASSFGGSRQETQY
many	TRBV7-2	TRBJ1-2	11	ASSSPGSSGYT
many	TRBV20-1	TRBJ2-5	15	SARAVVGGGPWETQY
many	TRBV3-1	TRBJ2-5	12	ASSQVAEQETQY
many	TRBV3-1	TRBJ2-3	12	ASSPPIRPDTQY
many	TRBV20-1	TRBJ1-1	12	SASGGQGVTEAF
NA	TRBV4-2	TRBJ2-7	15	ASSPTAGQGATYEQY
many	TRBV20-1	TRBJ2-5	12	SAPSDRVRQAQY
many	TRBV3-1	TRBJ1-1	15	ASSPGMGTPMNTEAF
NA	TRBV6-1	TRBJ1-2	12	ASSPRGGDCGYT
many	TRBV4-1	TRBJ2-3	12	ASRGWEGPDTQY
many	TRBV6-1	TRBJ2-5	12	ASSRSRVQETQY
few	TRBV27	TRBJ2-7	14	ASSIQRCAWTYEQY
many	TRBV18	TRBJ2-7	10	ASSLIDYEQY
few	TRBV5-1	TRBJ2-7	12	TSSLTAGVDEQY
once	TRBV4-1	TRBJ2-7	12	ASSASYSTYEQY
NA	TRBV6-2/TRBV6-3	TRBJ2-1	14	ASSPRLAGEIDEQF
many	TRBV7-9	TRBJ1-4	10	ATQAQNEKLF
NA	TRBV28	TRBJ2-7	12	ASIEGGSSYEQY
many	TRBV6-1	TRBJ2-2	14	ASSEDLQFNTGELF
once	TRBV5-1	TRBJ2-7	14	ASSETPGHITYEQY
many	TRBV5-6	TRBJ2-6	9	ASFGANVLT
many	TRBV20-1	TRBJ1-1	13	SARDIRLLNTEAF
many	TRBV29-1	TRBJ1-1	11	SAGVGPDTEAF
many	TRBV6-1	TRBJ1-1	11	ASSEASVSEAF
many	TRBV7-9	TRBJ2-1	14	ASSPPTSGAYNEQF
few	TRBV19	TRBJ2-1	9	ASRRYNEQF
many	TRBV5-6	TRBJ2-2	14	ASRHLVRGRSGELF
many	TRBV6-6	TRBJ2-4	13	ASSYSGSPENIQY
many	TRBV27	TRBJ2-5	10	ASSLWGETQY
many	TRBV15	TRBJ2-7	17	ATSRDRGGTLSSLYEQY
many	TRBV6-1	TRBJ1-1	13	ASSAPGQGTTEAF
medium-sized	TRBV6-1	TRBJ2-7	12	ASSDPAGAYEQY
many	TRBV7-9	TRBJ2-7	11	ASSLLALEGMY
few	TRBV12-3/TRBV12-4	TRBJ2-1	11	ASSLGLRNEQF
NA	TRBV5-1	TRBJ2-7	13	AISSGQGAIYEQY
many	TRBV2	TRBJ1-2	10	ASRTGTGGYT
NA	TRBV20-1	TRBJ1-1	13	SARETNRRNTEAF
many	TRBV20-1	TRBJ2-2	12	SARDRGDHGELF
many	TRBV20-1	TRBJ2-1	13	SARDMRQGAYEQF
many	TRBV7-9	TRBJ2-2	11	ASSFYNTGELF